The 6 T cell receptor beta chains given below trace back to one sample, sequenced in a study of T cell responses to AZD1222 COVID-19 vaccine. The protocol was immunoSEQ multiplex PCR, while the TCRdb copy is restricted to in-frame clones and leaves out a portion. Altogether about 130,000 clones are present, around 91% being singletons, with the ten largest covering about 4.2%. The starting material was peripheral blood, obtained on day 0 of MenACWY control vaccination. These receptors all stem from an adult in good health.

V gene TRBV7-2 combines with J gene TRBJ2-1, with D perhaps matching TRBD1 (5 bases). The V gene's germline CDR1 is SGHTA and CDR2 FQGNSA. The CDR3 has 16 residues. Trimming pared 5 bases from V and 2 bases from J, leaving 16 bases between. CDR3 protein: CASSRRTMPPYNEQFF. The CDR3 region has the DNA TGTGCCAGCAGCAGACGGACAATGCCTCCCTACAATGAGCAGTTCTTC.

V and J are TRBV14 and TRBJ2-1; 9 bases are shared with TRBD1. Looked up from germline, CDR1 is SGHDN and CDR2 is FVKESK. V was pared by 0 bases and J by 8 bases, with 8 bases of the junction left unmatched. This CDR3 is 16 amino acids long. CDR3 DNA sequence: TGTGCCAGCAGCCAAGATCCAGGGACAGGGTTCGATGAGCAGTTCTTC. Its translation is CASSQDPGTGFDEQFF.

This clone was seen only once. V and J are TRBV6-4 and TRBJ2-2; no reliable D call. V was shortened by 0 bases and J by 3 bases, with 11 bases between the two germline ends. The CDR3 spans 16 residues. Per the germline V gene, CDR1 is MRHNA and CDR2 is SNTAGT. The CDR3 reads CASSDSITSYTGELFF. DNA for the CDR3: TGTGCCAGCAGTGACTCGATTACTTCATACACCGGGGAGCTGTTTTTT.

The gene calls are TRBV11-2 and TRBJ1-3; D is undetermined. Looked up from germline, CDR1 is SGHAT and CDR2 is FQNNGV. V lost 2 bases and J 2 bases, leaving 7 bases between the germline ends. The CDR3 totals 14 residues. For the CDR3, the DNA is TGTGCCAGCAGCTTATCGCGGACTGGAAACACCATATATTTT. Its translation is CASSLSRTGNTIYF.

The V call is TRBV18, the J call TRBJ1-4; D is ambiguous. Trimming shortened V by 3 bases and J by 2 bases, and 10 bases separated the two germline ends. The CDR3 contains 15 residues. CDR1 is KGHSH, CDR2 LQKENI, per germline. The CDR3 region is CASSPVGLTNEKLFF. In nucleotides, the CDR3 is TGTGCCAGCTCACCGGTCGGGCTGACTAATGAAAAACTGTTTTTT.

The chain uses TRBV15 and TRBJ2-1; D call uncertain. CDR3 length: 14 residues. Deletions cut 6 bases from V and 0 bases from J, with 9 bases between. Germline loops: CDR1 LNHNV, CDR2 YYDKDF (reference sequence). The CDR3 DNA is TGTGCCACCAGAAGTGGGTCCTCCTACAATGAGCAGTTCTTC. Encoded protein: CATRSGSSYNEQFF.